This entry is about one TCR beta chain. Germline V gives CDR1 MNHNS, CDR2 SASEGT. The V gene lost 2 bases and the J gene lost 7 bases, with 6 bases spanning the gap. The CDR3 is 12 amino acids. The source of the sample is a study of blood T cell repertoires in COVID-19. Measured with immunoSEQ multiplex PCR; TCRdb has only the in-frame clones, and not every one. The sample has about 320,000 clones, more than 90% seen once. V usage is TRBV6-1 and J usage is TRBJ1-5, with D maybe TRBD1 (5 bases). The sequence was obtained from a woman aged 30 to 39 who had been exposed to COVID-19. Sequencing input: PBMCs or T cells enriched from blood (not recorded which). The CDR3 region is CASSEWGQPQHF. The CDR3 coding sequence is TGTGCCAGCAGTGAATGGGGCCAGCCCCAGCATTTT.